This TCR beta chain was retrieved from a study of T cells in Graves' hyperthyroidism and ophthalmopathy. In the study overall: Once the initial diagnosis was made, peripheral blood was obtained before any treatment.

Authors of the study amplified TCR beta CDR3 regions from RNA transcripts. TCR CDR3 underwent first-round RT-PCR with the HTBI primer set. TCRdb reanalysed the multiplex PCR reads using MiXCR and keeps one entry per CDR3 protein. In the table there are 600,000 or so distinct CDR3 sequences, 14% of which are singletons. Study results and limitations: In simple terms, a model built on 13 V-J features told ophthalmopathy apart from stable hyperthyroidism. Before onset, ophthalmopathy was predicted by the model a median roughly 6.8 months earlier. Blood samples included most of the expanded thyroid clonotypes exceeding 0.001.

Looked up from germline, CDR1 is ENHRY and CDR2 is SYGVKD. This CDR3 contains 14 residues. V lost 3 bases to trimming and J lost 3 bases; unmatched junction nucleotides: 4. This clonotype showed up many times. What it recognizes is unknown. The chain carries TRBV10-3 and TRBJ2-7; 8 bases align to TRBD1. This receptor was identified in a young woman with Graves' ophthalmopathy. The specimen sequenced was blood. As DNA, the CDR3 is TGTGCCATCAGTGAACAGGGGGAAAACTACGAGCAGTACTTC. It translates to CAISEQGENYEQYF.